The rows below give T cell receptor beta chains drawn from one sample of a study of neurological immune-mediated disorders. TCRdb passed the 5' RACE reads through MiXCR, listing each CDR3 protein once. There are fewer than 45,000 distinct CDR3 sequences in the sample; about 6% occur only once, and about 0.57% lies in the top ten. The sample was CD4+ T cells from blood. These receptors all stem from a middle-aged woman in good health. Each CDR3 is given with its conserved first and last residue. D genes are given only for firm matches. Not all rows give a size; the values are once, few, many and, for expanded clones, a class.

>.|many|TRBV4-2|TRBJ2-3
CASSQGFSDLSTDTQYF
TGTGCCAGCAGCCAAGGATTCAGCGACCTGAGCACAGATACGCAGTATTTT
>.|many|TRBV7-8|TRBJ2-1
CASSFYVAVNYNEQFF
TGTGCCAGCAGCTTTTACGTAGCGGTAAATTACAATGAGCAGTTCTTC
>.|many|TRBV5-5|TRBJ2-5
CASSFSLVETQYF
TGTGCCAGCAGCTTTAGTCTCGTCGAGACCCAGTACTTC
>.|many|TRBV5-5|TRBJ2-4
CASSSQLGDIQYF
TGTGCCAGCAGCTCCCAACTAGGAGACATTCAGTACTTC
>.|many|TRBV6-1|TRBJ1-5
CASSFGVEPQHF
TGTGCCAGCAGCTTCGGGGTCGAGCCCCAGCATTTT
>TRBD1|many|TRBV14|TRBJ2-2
CASSQGQGDTGELFF
TGTGCCAGCAGCCAAGGACAGGGTGACACCGGGGAGCTGTTTTTT
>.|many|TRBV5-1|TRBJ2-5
CASSLVPALGETQYF
TGCGCCAGCAGCTTGGTACCAGCCCTGGGGGAGACCCAGTACTTC
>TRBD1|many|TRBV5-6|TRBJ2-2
CASSDRVELFF
TGTGCCAGCAGCGACAGGGTTGAGCTGTTTTTT
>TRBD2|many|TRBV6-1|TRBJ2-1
CASSDGGSSYNEQFF
TGTGCCAGCAGTGATGGCGGGAGCTCCTACAATGAGCAGTTCTTC
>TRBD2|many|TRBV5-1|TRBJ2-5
CASSRSLAGVGETQYF
TGCGCCAGCAGCAGATCACTAGCGGGAGTTGGAGAGACCCAGTACTTC
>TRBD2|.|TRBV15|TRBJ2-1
CATGRDLGQAGRGDEQFF
TGTGCCACAGGCAGGGATTTGGGCCAAGCGGGAAGGGGTGATGAGCAGTTCTTC
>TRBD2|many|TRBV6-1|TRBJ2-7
CASSEAGLAGFALNYEQYF
TGTGCCAGCAGTGAAGCGGGACTAGCGGGTTTCGCACTTAACTACGAGCAGTACTTC
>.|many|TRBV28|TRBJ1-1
CASSSASTEAFF
TGTGCCAGCAGCTCCGCATCTACCGAAGCTTTCTTT
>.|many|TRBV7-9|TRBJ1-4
CASSLGRQGGEKLFF
TGTGCCAGCAGCTTAGGAAGGCAGGGCGGTGAAAAACTGTTTTTT
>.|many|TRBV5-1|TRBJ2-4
CASSLEGLAKNIQYF
TGCGCCAGCAGCTTGGAGGGGCTAGCCAAAAACATTCAGTACTTC
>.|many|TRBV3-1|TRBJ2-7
CASSQESRGPYEQYF
TGTGCCAGCAGCCAAGAGAGCAGGGGACCCTACGAGCAGTACTTC
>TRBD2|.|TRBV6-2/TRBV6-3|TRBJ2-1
CASNRLAGVYNEQFF
TGTGCCAGCAACCGACTAGCGGGAGTTTACAATGAGCAGTTCTTC
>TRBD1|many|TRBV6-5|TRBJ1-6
CASRGTGANSPLHF
TGTGCCAGCAGAGGGACAGGGGCTAATTCACCCCTCCACTTT
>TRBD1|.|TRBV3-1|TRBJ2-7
CVGSGQGAYEQYF
TGTGTCGGCAGTGGACAGGGGGCCTACGAGCAGTACTTC
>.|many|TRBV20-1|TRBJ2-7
CSARGANRGQYEQYF
TGCAGTGCTAGGGGCGCAAATCGGGGTCAATACGAGCAGTACTTC
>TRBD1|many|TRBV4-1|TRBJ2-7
CASSQGDRVYEQYF
TGCGCCAGCAGCCAAGGGGACAGGGTCTACGAGCAGTACTTC
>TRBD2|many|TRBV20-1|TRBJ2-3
CSAESGTSGTYDTQYF
TGCAGTGCTGAATCCGGGACTAGCGGGACTTATGATACGCAGTATTTT
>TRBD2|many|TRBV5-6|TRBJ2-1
CASSLTSLDEQFF
TGTGCCAGCAGCCTGACTAGCCTGGACGAGCAGTTCTTC
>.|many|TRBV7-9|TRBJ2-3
CASSLQGPSTDTQYF
TGTGCCAGCAGCTTACAAGGGCCGAGCACAGATACGCAGTATTTT
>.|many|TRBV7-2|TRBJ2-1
CASSSTGGTGEQFF
TGTGCCAGCAGCTCGACCGGGGGCACGGGTGAGCAGTTCTTC
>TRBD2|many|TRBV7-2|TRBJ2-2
CASSFPGGSGELFF
TGTGCCAGCAGCTTCCCGGGAGGGTCCGGGGAGCTGTTTTTT
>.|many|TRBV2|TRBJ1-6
CASLSSYNSPLHF
TGTGCCAGCTTGAGCTCCTATAATTCACCCCTCCACTTT
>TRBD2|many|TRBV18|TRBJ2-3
CASSPPLTSGRDTQYF
TGTGCCAGCTCACCACCGTTAACTAGCGGGAGAGATACGCAGTATTTT
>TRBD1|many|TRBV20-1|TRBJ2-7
CSARVTTRDRGEDEQYF
TGCAGTGCTAGAGTAACTACCCGGGACAGGGGGGAAGACGAGCAGTACTTC
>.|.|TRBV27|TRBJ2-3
CASSFKFQSTDTQYF
TGTGCCAGCAGTTTTAAGTTCCAGAGTACAGATACGCAGTATTTT
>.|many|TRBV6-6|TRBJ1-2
CATLESLGAGYGYTF
TGTGCCACCCTGGAGAGTTTAGGGGCGGGATATGGCTACACCTTC
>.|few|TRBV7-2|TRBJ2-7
CASSLGDLGQYF
TGTGCCAGCAGCTTAGGGGATTTAGGGCAGTACTTC
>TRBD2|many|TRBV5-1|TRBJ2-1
CASRPLAGFYNEQFF
TGCGCCAGCAGACCCCTAGCGGGATTCTACAATGAGCAGTTCTTC
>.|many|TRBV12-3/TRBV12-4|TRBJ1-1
CASSTPWNTEAFF
TGTGCCAGCAGCACGCCCTGGAACACTGAAGCTTTCTTT
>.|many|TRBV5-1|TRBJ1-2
CASSLGREDGYTF
TGCGCCAGCAGCTTGGGAAGGGAGGATGGCTACACCTTC
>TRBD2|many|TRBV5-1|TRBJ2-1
CASSLDLAGTYNEQFF
TGCGCCAGCAGCTTGGACCTAGCGGGAACATACAATGAGCAGTTCTTC
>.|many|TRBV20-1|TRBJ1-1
CSARPEAFF
TGCAGTGCTCGGCCCGAAGCTTTCTTT
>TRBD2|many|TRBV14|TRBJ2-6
CASSQGLLAGGPGANVLTF
TGTGCCAGCAGCCAAGGGCTTCTAGCGGGAGGGCCTGGGGCCAACGTCCTGACTTTC
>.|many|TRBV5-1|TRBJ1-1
CASRGVGGEAFF
TGCGCCAGCAGGGGAGTGGGGGGTGAAGCTTTCTTT
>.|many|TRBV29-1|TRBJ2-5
CSVALAAETQYF
TGCAGCGTTGCGCTCGCAGCAGAGACCCAGTACTTC
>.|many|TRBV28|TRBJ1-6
CASSLVVLNSPLHF
TGTGCCAGCAGTTTAGTAGTGTTAAATTCACCCCTCCACTTT
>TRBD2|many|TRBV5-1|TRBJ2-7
CASSSGGSIDEQYF
TGCGCCAGCAGCTCCGGCGGGAGCATCGACGAGCAGTACTTC
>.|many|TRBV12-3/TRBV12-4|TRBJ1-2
CASSGRANYGYTF
TGTGCCAGCAGTGGACGGGCTAACTATGGCTACACCTTC
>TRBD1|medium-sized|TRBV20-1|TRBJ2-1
CSASRDRGRGEQFF
TGCAGTGCTAGTAGGGACAGGGGAAGAGGTGAGCAGTTCTTC
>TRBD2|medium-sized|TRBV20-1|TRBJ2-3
CSARAPGLAGVSDTQYF
TGCAGTGCTAGAGCGCCGGGACTAGCGGGAGTATCAGATACGCAGTATTTT
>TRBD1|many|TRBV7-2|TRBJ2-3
CASSWGQSTDTQYF
TGTGCCAGCAGCTGGGGACAGTCCACAGATACGCAGTATTTT
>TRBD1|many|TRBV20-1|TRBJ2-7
CSARTHRGRGKYEQYF
TGCAGTGCTAGGACCCATCGAGGCAGGGGGAAGTACGAGCAGTACTTC
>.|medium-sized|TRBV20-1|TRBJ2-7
CSPSGPDYEQYF
TGCAGTCCAAGCGGACCTGATTACGAGCAGTACTTC
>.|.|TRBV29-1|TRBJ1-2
CSTGPTTTNYGYTF
TGCAGCACTGGGCCAACTACTACTAACTATGGCTACACCTTC
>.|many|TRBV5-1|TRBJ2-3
CASSPPGPNTDTQYF
TGCGCCAGCAGCCCCCCGGGACCGAACACAGATACGCAGTATTTT
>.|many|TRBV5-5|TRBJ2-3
CASGSLGAGHIDTQYF
TGTGCCAGCGGTTCCTTAGGGGCAGGTCACATCGATACGCAGTATTTT
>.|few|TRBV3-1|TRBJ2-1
CASSPTSGVVGNEQFF
TGTGCCAGCAGCCCAACGAGTGGGGTCGTGGGGAATGAGCAGTTCTTC